This T cell receptor beta chain was observed in a study of blood T cell repertoires in COVID-19. About the research overall: The United States, Italy and Spain supplied acute and convalescent COVID-19 samples.

As originally analysed: Estimated nucleated cell counts came from reference gene primer amplification. Assay used: immunoSEQ multiplex PCR; TCRdb lists only in-frame clones, some missing. From that table come the V and J calls and clone size; the DNA was used to work out D and trimming. This sample has approximately 440,000 clones; roughly nine tenths occur once, and the top ten carry 0.7%. V was pared by 1 base and J by 2 bases, with 15 bases between. The CDR3 sequence is 17 residues long. Germline V CDR1 and CDR2: SGHRS, YFSETQ. Enrolled through a virtual design, the participants were between roughly 18 and 95 years of age and came from about two dozen US areas. Recovered participants had two consecutive negative NP/OP PCR tests, healthcare professional clearance, or symptom resolution.

Sequencing was done on a sample of PBMCs or T cells enriched from blood (not recorded which). The chain uses TRBV5-1 and TRBJ2-2; no reliable D call. This receptor was identified in a woman under 30 who had recovered from COVID-19. CDR3 nucleotide sequence: TGCGCCAGCAGCTTGCTCGCGGCCCTTATCAACACCGGGGAGCTGTTTTTT. It is translated as CASSLLAALINTGELFF. Full variable domain (rest looked up from reference TRBV5-1 and TRBJ2-2): KAGVTQTPRYLIKTRGQQVTLSCSPISGHRSVSWYQQTPGQGLQFLFEYFSETQRNKGNFPGRFSGRQFSNSRSEMNVSTLELGDSALYLCASSLLAALINTGELFFGEGSRLTVL.